This T cell receptor beta chain was obtained from a study of molecular identifiers for immune sequencing clone quantification. Findings of the study overall: Effector cells had over 98% of their molecules in clones above 20 RNA copies, while naive cells had under 1%.

The CDR3 has 18 amino acids. Making the bulk TCR libraries relied on previously described methods and listed TCR primers. One entry per CDR3 protein, called by TCRdb with MiXCR from the PCR reads. There are a few hundred thousand distinct CDR3 sequences in the sample; approximately 25% occur only once, and about 0.75% lies in the top ten. There are a few counts of this clonotype. Its antigen is as yet unknown. This sequence originates from a human donor in good health. Some libraries in this study had Jurkat cell RNA spiked in. The chain carries TRBV21-1 and TRBJ1-3. TRBV21-1 is listed as a pseudogene. Sequences were obtained from naive CD8+ T cells from blood, with Jurkat cell RNA spiked in. Subset: FACS-sorted CD8+CD4-CCR7+CD45RA+ naive T cells. CDR3 sequence (DNA): TGTGCCAGCAGCAAAGCGGCCTCCCCACGATACTCTGGAAACACCATATATTTT. Translated, it gives CASSKAASPRYSGNTIYF.